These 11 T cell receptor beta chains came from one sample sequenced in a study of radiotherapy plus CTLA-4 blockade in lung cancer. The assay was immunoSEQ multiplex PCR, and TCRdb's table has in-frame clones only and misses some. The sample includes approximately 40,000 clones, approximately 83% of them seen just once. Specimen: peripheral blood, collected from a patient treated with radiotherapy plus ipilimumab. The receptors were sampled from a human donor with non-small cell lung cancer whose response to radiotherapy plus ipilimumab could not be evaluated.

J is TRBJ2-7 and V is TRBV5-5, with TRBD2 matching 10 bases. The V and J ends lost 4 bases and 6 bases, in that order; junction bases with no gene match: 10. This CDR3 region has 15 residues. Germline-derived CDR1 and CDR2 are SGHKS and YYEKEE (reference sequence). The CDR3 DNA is TGTGCCAGCAGCCAGATGCTAGCGGGAGTGGTCGAGCAGTACTTC. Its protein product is CASSQMLAGVVEQYF. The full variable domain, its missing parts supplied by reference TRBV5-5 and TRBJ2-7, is DAGVTQSPTHLIKTRGQQVTLRCSPISGHKSVSWYQQVLGQGPQFIFQYYEKEERGRGNFPDRFSARQFPNYSSELNVNALLLGDSALYLCASSQMLAGVVEQYFGPGTRLTVT.

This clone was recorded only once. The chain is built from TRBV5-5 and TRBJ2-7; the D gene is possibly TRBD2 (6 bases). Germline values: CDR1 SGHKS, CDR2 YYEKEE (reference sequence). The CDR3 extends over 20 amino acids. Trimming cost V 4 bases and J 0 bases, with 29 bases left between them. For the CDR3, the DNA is TGTGCCAGCAGCCCGACCGGGGGACGGATCTACCTAGAATTCTCCTACGAGCAGTACTTC. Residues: CASSPTGGRIYLEFSYEQYF.

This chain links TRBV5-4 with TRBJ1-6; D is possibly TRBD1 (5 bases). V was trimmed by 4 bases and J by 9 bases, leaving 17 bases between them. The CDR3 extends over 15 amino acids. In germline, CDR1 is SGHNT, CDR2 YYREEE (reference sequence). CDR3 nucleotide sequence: TGTGCCAGCAGCCCCCCGGGGGGTCGGGGTTCACCCCTCCACTTT. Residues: CASSPPGGRGSPLHF.

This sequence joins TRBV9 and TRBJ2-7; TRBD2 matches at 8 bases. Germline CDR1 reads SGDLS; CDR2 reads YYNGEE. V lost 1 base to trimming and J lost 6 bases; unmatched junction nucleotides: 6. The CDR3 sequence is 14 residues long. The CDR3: CASSVSGLAGEQYF. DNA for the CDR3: TGTGCCAGCAGCGTATCGGGGCTAGCGGGCGAGCAGTACTTC.

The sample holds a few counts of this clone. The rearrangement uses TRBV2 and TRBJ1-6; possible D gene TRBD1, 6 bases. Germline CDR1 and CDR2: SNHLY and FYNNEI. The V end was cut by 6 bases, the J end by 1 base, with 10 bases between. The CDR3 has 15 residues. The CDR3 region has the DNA TGTGCCAGCAGGAGCAGGGGATCCTATAATTCACCCCTCCACTTT. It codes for CASRSRGSYNSPLHF.

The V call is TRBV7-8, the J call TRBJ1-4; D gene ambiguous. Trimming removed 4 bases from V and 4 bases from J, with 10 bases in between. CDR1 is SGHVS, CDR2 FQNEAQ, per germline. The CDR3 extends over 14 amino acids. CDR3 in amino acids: CASSSYSSNEKLFF. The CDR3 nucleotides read TGTGCCAGCAGCTCATACTCTAGTAATGAAAAACTGTTTTTT.

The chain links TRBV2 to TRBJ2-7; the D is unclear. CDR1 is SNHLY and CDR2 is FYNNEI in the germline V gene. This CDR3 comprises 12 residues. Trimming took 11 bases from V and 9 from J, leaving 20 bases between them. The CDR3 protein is CASKAGPLWQYF. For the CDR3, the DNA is TGTGCCTCAAAAGCCGGTCCTTTGTGGCAGTACTTC.

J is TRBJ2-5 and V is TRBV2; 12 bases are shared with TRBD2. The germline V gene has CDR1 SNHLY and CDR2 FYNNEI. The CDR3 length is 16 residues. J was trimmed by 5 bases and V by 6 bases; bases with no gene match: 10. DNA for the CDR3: TGTGCCAGCAGAGACCTTTGGACTAGCGGGAAGGAGACCCAGTACTTC. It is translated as CASRDLWTSGKETQYF.

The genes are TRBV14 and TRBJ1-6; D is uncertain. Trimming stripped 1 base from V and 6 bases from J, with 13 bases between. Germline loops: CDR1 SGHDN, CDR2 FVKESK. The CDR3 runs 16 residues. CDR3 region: CASSQVRLSGNSPLHF. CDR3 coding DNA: TGTGCCAGCAGCCAAGTTCGGCTAAGCGGTAATTCACCCCTCCACTTT. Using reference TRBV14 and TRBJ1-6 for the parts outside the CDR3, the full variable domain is EAGVTQFPSHSVIEKGQTVTLRCDPISGHDNLYWYRRVMGKEIKFLLHFVKESKQDESGMPNNRFLAERTGGTYSTLKVQPAELEDSGVYFCASSQVRLSGNSPLHFGNGTRLTVT.

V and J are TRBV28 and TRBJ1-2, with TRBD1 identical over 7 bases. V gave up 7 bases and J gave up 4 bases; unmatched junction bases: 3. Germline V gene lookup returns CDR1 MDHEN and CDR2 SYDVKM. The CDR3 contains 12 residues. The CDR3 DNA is TGTGCCAGCACTTCAGGGGGCTATGGCTACACCTTC. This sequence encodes CASTSGGYGYTF.

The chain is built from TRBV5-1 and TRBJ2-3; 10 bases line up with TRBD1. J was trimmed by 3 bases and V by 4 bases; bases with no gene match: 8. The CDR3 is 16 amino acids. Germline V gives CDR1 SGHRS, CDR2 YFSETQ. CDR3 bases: TGCGCCAGCAGCACCCGGACAGGGGGGCTTACAGATACGCAGTATTTT. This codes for CASSTRTGGLTDTQYF.